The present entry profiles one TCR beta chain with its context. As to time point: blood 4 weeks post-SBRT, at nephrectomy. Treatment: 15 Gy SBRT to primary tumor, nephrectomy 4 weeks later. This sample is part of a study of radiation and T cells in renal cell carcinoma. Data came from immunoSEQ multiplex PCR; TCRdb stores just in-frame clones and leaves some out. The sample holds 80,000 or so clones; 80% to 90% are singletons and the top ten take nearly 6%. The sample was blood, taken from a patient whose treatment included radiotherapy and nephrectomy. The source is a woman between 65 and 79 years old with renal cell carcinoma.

The CDR3 protein is CASNEGGIRTDTQYF. In DNA form, the CDR3 reads TGTGCCAGCAATGAGGGGGGGATTCGCACAGATACGCAGTATTTT. V gene TRBV2 combines with J gene TRBJ2-3; maybe TRBD2 (7 bases). This CDR3 is built from 15 residues. Trimming cost V 7 bases and J 1 base, with 15 bases left between them. CDR1 and CDR2 from the germline V gene are SNHLY and FYNNEI. Full variable domain (rest looked up from reference TRBV2 and TRBJ2-3): EPEVTQTPSHQVTQMGQEVILRCVPISNHLYFYWYRQILGQKVEFLVSFYNNEISEKSEIFDDQFSVERPDGSNFTLKIRSTKLEDSAMYFCASNEGGIRTDTQYFGPGTRLTVL.